This TCR beta chain derives from a study of T cell changes during pregnancy in multiple sclerosis. Some clones are missing from TCRdb's copy, which holds only in-frame ones; the method was immunoSEQ multiplex PCR. The repertoire holds fewer than 85,000 clones, with over 90% as singletons. Germline-derived CDR1 and CDR2 are SNHLY and FYNNEI. This CDR3 has 11 residues. Trimming removed 9 bases from V and 10 bases from J; junction bases left unmatched: 7. The TCR originated in a female donor with multiple sclerosis, enrolled in a pregnancy study. This material consisted of peripheral blood, taken in the second trimester of pregnancy. The rearrangement links TRBV2 to TRBJ2-5; 8 bases map to TRBD2. The CDR3 region is CASKREKGQYF. CDR3 bases: TGTGCCAGTAAGCGGGAGAAGGGCCAGTACTTC.